Listed below are T cell receptor beta chains from one sample, sequenced in a study of blood T cell repertoires in COVID-19. Libraries were prepared by immunoSEQ multiplex PCR; TCRdb keeps only in-frame clonotypes and omits some of them. This sample has about 120,000 clones, with just over 85% found just once. The sequenced sample was peripheral blood. The receptors derive from a woman aged 45 to 65 with active or convalescent COVID-19. Each CDR3 is given with its conserved first and last residue. The D gene is left open where the match is weak. Only some rows state a clone size, as once, few, many or a class for expanded clones.

size,V,D,J,DNA,CDR3
-,TRBV3-1/TRBV3-2,-,TRBJ2-7,TGTGCCAGCAGCCAAGCTTTTAGCGGTCTGAAGCAGTACTTC,CASSQAFSGLKQYF
-,TRBV28,TRBD1,TRBJ2-7,TGTGCCAGCAGTAGCAGGGGGCGCGAGCAGTACTTC,CASSSRGREQYF
-,TRBV6-5,-,TRBJ2-2,TGTGCCAGCAGCCGCGTGAACACCGGGGAGCTGTTTTTT,CASSRVNTGELFF
-,TRBV7-6,-,TRBJ2-1,TGTGCCAGCAGCCCCATATTCGGGATGAACAATGAGCAGTTCTTC,CASSPIFGMNNEQFF
-,TRBV21-1,-,TRBJ2-6,TGTGCCAGCAGCAAAGCGGTCGGGAGGGCCGCAATAGGTGGGGCCAACGTTCTGACTTTC,CASSKAVGRAAIGGANVLTF
-,TRBV21-1,-,TRBJ2-5,TGTGCCAGCAGCAACACCGGTAACAGGGGGCCTGGGGAGACCCAGTACTTC,CASSNTGNRGPGETQYF
-,TRBV7-9,TRBD1,TRBJ2-3,TGTGCCAGCAGCTCCGGGACAGGCCGGCGAGGGGCAGATACGCAGTATTTT,CASSSGTGRRGADTQYF
-,TRBV3-1/TRBV3-2,TRBD1,TRBJ2-7,TGTGCCAGCAGCCAAGATAACAGGGGAGAATACGAGCAGTACTTC,CASSQDNRGEYEQYF
-,TRBV14,TRBD1,TRBJ2-1,TGTGCCAGCACCCAGGGGGCCTGGGGGGAGCAGTTCTTC,CASTQGAWGEQFF
-,TRBV19,-,TRBJ1-3,TGTGCCAGTAGAACTTGGAGCTCTGGAAACACCATATATTTT,CASRTWSSGNTIYF
-,TRBV5-1,-,TRBJ2-3,TGCGCCAGCAGCTTGGGGGCCACAGATACGCAGTATTTT,CASSLGATDTQYF
-,TRBV7-2,TRBD2,TRBJ2-7,TGTGCCAGCAGCTTAGAAGCGGGAGGGGCCTACGAGCAGTACTTC,CASSLEAGGAYEQYF
-,TRBV27,TRBD1,TRBJ1-2,TGTGCCAGCAGTTTTCGGGACAGGGGGACGGGAGGCTACACCTTC,CASSFRDRGTGGYTF
-,TRBV6-6,-,TRBJ1-4,TGTGCCAGCAGTTACTTATCCAGGGAAGATGAAAAACTGTTTTTT,CASSYLSREDEKLFF
-,TRBV13,-,TRBJ2-1,TGTGCCAGCAGCTCAGACCTAACAGGGTATTTTTCAAATGAGCAGTTCTTC,CASSSDLTGYFSNEQFF
-,TRBV7-9,TRBD2,TRBJ2-1,TGTGCCAGCAGGCCCCCGGGAATAGCGGGAGGGCCAGTTGAGCAGTTCTTC,CASRPPGIAGGPVEQFF
-,TRBV4-3,-,TRBJ1-3,TGCGCCAGCAGCCAAGCGCCAGGGGCTGGAAACACCATATATTTT,CASSQAPGAGNTIYF
-,TRBV6-1,TRBD1,TRBJ1-1,TGTGCCAGCAGTGAACACAGGGGGCTAGCTGAAGCTTTCTTT,CASSEHRGLAEAFF
-,TRBV6-5,-,TRBJ2-7,TGTGCCAGCAGGGCTGGTCCAGGGACCTACGAGCAGTACTTC,CASRAGPGTYEQYF
-,TRBV4-1,TRBD1,TRBJ2-7,TGCGCCAGCAGCCGGGGGACAGGGTTCAACGAGCAGTACTTC,CASSRGTGFNEQYF
-,TRBV19,-,TRBJ2-7,TGTGCCAGTACCTTAGGAGTCCTTCGCTACGAGCAGTACTTC,CASTLGVLRYEQYF
-,TRBV6-1,-,TRBJ2-7,TGTGCCAGCAGTGAAGAAGGTCTAGCGACCTACGAGCAGTACTTC,CASSEEGLATYEQYF
-,TRBV10-3,-,TRBJ2-2,TGTGCCATCAGTGAGTTGAGTCAGAACACCGGGGAGCTGTTTTTT,CAISELSQNTGELFF
-,TRBV28,-,TRBJ1-3,TGTGCCAGCAGTTTACACCCTCAGGGGTCAGGTGGAAACACCATATATTTT,CASSLHPQGSGGNTIYF
-,TRBV3-1/TRBV3-2,TRBD1,TRBJ1-1,TGTGCCAGCAAAATGAGGGGGCAATGGACTGAAGCTTTCTTT,CASKMRGQWTEAFF
-,TRBV6-2/TRBV6-3,TRBD2,TRBJ2-1,TGTGCCAGCAGCGGACTAGGCCAGTTCTTC,CASSGLGQFF
-,TRBV5-1,TRBD1,TRBJ2-7,TGCGCCAGCAGCTCCGGACAGGAAGGGTACGAGCAGTACTTC,CASSSGQEGYEQYF
-,TRBV20-1,-,TRBJ1-1,TGCAGTGCTAGATCCCTCGGAGCTTTCTTT,CSARSLGAFF
-,TRBV7-9,-,TRBJ1-4,TGTGCCAGCAGCTTATCCGGGTCCAATGAAAAACTGTTTTTT,CASSLSGSNEKLFF
once,TRBV27,TRBD2,TRBJ2-3,TGTGCCAGCAGTTTTTTGGCGGGAGGACTTAGCACAGATACGCAGTATTTT,CASSFLAGGLSTDTQYF
-,TRBV7-3,TRBD2,TRBJ2-1,TGTGCCAGCAGCTCAGGTGCGGGGGGAAGCCCCTACAATGAGCAGTTCTTC,CASSSGAGGSPYNEQFF
-,TRBV18,TRBD1,TRBJ2-5,TGTGCCAGCACTCTCACGACAGGGCAAGAGACCCAGTACTTC,CASTLTTGQETQYF
-,TRBV7-9,-,TRBJ1-1,TGTGCCAGCAGCCCAGGACAGTACACTGAAGCTTTCTTT,CASSPGQYTEAFF
-,TRBV5-1,-,TRBJ2-7,TGCGCCAGCAGCCCCTTAGAACAGGTGCCCTACGAGCAGTACTTC,CASSPLEQVPYEQYF
-,TRBV7-8,-,TRBJ1-5,TGTGCCAGCAGCTTCTCAGGGAATCATCAGCCCCAGCATTTT,CASSFSGNHQPQHF
-,TRBV7-3,-,TRBJ1-1,TGTGCCACCGCGGAGGGGTCAAACACTGAAGCTTTCTTT,CATAEGSNTEAFF
-,TRBV19,TRBD1,TRBJ1-5,TGTGCCAGTAGGCAGGGGGGTCGGGATCAGCCCCAGCATTTT,CASRQGGRDQPQHF
-,TRBV30,-,TRBJ2-1,TGTGCCTGGAGTGAACAGGTTTTTCAGTTCTTC,CAWSEQVFQFF
-,TRBV7-2,TRBD2,TRBJ2-3,TGTGCCAGCGCACCTCAGGTGCGGGAGGCAGATACGCAGTATTTT,CASAPQVREADTQYF
-,TRBV11-3,TRBD1,TRBJ2-2,TGTGCCAGCAGCTCACAGGGGGCCGGGGAGCTGTTTTTT,CASSSQGAGELFF
-,TRBV29-1,-,TRBJ2-1,TGCAGCGTTGAATGGCTGAATTCCTACAATGAGCAGTTCTTC,CSVEWLNSYNEQFF
-,TRBV29-1,TRBD2,TRBJ2-1,TGCAGCGTTTCAGGGGCTAGCGGGATTCGCTCCTACAATGAGCAGTTCTTC,CSVSGASGIRSYNEQFF
-,TRBV7-2,TRBD1,TRBJ2-7,TGTGCCAGCAGTCTTCGGACAGGGTGGGTCTACGAGCAGTACTTC,CASSLRTGWVYEQYF
-,TRBV6-5,-,TRBJ2-1,TGTGCCAGCAGTTACTATACGGGAGTGGGGAATGAGCAGTTCTTC,CASSYYTGVGNEQFF
-,TRBV5-1,TRBD1,TRBJ1-4,TGCGCCAGCAGCTTGGAGGGCGGCAGGGGGCGCGAAAAACTGTTTTTT,CASSLEGGRGREKLFF
-,TRBV5-1,-,TRBJ2-7,TGCGCCAGCAGCTTGGATGCTCACCGGGACGAGCAGTACTTC,CASSLDAHRDEQYF
-,TRBV28,TRBD1,TRBJ1-5,TGTGCCAGCAGGGGGACAGGGGGCTTCATAGGCAATCAGCCCCAGCATTTT,CASRGTGGFIGNQPQHF
-,TRBV7-8,TRBD1,TRBJ2-1,TGTGCCAGCAGCTTAGTCGAGGAATATCAGGGGGCTAGGAGTCAGGTAATCTTC,CASSLVEEYQGARSQVIF